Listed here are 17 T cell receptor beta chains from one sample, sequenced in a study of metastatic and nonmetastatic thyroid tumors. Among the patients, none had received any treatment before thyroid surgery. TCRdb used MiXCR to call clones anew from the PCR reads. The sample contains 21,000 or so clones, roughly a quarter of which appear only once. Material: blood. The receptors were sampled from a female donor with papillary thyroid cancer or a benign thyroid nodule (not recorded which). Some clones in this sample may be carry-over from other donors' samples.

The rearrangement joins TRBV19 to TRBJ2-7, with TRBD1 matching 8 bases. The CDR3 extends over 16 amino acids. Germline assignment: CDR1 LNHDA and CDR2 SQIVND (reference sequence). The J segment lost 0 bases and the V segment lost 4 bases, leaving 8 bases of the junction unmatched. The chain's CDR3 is CASSTRGQGGSYEQYF. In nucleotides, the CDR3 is TGTGCCAGTAGTACTCGTGGACAGGGAGGCTCCTACGAGCAGTACTTC.

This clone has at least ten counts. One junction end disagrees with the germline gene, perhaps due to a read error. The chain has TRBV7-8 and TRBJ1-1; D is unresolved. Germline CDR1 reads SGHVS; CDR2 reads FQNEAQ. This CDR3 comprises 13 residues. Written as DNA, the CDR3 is TGTGCCAGCAGCCCTCGTTGGGAAGCTGGCTGGATCTTT. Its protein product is CASSPRWEAGWIF. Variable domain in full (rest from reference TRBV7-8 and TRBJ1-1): GAGVSQSPRYKVAKRGQDVALRCDPISGHVSLFWYQQALGQGPEFLTYFQNEAQLDKSGLPSDRFFAERPEGSVSTLKIQRTQQEDSAVYLCASSPRWEAGWIFGQGTRLTVV.

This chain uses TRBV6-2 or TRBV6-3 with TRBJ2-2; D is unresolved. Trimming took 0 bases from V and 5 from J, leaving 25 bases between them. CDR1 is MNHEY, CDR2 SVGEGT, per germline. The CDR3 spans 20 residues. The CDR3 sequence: CASSYSSLLIGQSRTGELFF. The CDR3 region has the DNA TGTGCCAGCAGTTACTCGAGCTTACTCATTGGGCAGAGCAGGACCGGGGAGCTGTTTTTT.

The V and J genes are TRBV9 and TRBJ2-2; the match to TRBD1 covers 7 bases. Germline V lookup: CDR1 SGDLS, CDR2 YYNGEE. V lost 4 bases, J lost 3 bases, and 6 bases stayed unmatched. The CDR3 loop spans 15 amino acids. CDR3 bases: TGTGCCAGCAGCAGAACGGGACAGCACACCGGGGAGCTGTTTTTT. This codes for CASSRTGQHTGELFF.

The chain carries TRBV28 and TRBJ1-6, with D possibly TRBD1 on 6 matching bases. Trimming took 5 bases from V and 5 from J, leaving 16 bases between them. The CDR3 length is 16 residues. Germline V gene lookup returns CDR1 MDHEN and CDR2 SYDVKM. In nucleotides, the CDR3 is TGTGCCAGCAGTCCCGTGTACCGGACAGATAATTCACCCCTCCACTTT. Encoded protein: CASSPVYRTDNSPLHF.

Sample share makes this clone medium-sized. The CDR3 loop reads CSARFGTYGYTF. CDR3 sequence (DNA): TGCAGTGCTAGGTTCGGGACATATGGCTACACCTTC. The chain carries TRBV20-1 and TRBJ1-2; possibly TRBD1 for D (6 bases). Trimming took 3 bases from V and 5 from J, leaving 10 bases between them. This CDR3 is 12 amino acids long. The germline gives CDR1 DFQATT, CDR2 SNEGSKA (reference sequence).

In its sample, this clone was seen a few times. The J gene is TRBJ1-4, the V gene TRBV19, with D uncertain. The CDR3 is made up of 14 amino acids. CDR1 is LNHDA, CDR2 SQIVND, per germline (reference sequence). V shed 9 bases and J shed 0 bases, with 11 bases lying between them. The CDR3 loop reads CASMIYATNEKLFF. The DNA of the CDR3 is TGTGCCAGCATGATATATGCAACTAATGAAAAACTGTTTTTT.

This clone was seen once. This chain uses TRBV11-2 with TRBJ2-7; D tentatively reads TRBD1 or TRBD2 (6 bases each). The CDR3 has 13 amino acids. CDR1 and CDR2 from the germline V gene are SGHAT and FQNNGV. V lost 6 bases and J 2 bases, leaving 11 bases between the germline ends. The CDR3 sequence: CASRGGGTYEQYF. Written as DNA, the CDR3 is TGTGCCAGCAGGGGGGGCGGAACCTACGAGCAGTACTTC.

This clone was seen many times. The CDR3 sequence is CASSVDPSTDTQYF. CDR3 DNA: TGTGCCAGCAGCGTAGATCCTAGCACAGATACGCAGTATTTT. The chain carries TRBV9 and TRBJ2-3; D not certain. The length of the CDR3 is 14 residues. V was clipped by 0 bases and J by 0 bases, with 5 bases between them. The germline gives CDR1 SGDLS, CDR2 YYNGEE.

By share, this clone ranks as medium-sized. The DNA for the CDR3 is TGTGCCAGCAGCTTACAGGGTGGTTACGAGCAGTACTTC. Translated, it gives CASSLQGGYEQYF. The chain uses TRBV11-2 and TRBJ2-7, with a tentative D call TRBD1 (5 bases). This CDR3 region has 13 residues. V lost 2 bases to trimming and J lost 4 bases, with 9 bases between them. Germline loops: CDR1 SGHAT, CDR2 FQNNGV.

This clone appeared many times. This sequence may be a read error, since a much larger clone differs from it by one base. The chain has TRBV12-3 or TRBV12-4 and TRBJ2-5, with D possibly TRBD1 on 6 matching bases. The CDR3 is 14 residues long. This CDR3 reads CASRWTEQWETQHF. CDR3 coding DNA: TGTGCCAGCAGGTGGACAGAGCAGTGGGAGACCCAGCACTTC.

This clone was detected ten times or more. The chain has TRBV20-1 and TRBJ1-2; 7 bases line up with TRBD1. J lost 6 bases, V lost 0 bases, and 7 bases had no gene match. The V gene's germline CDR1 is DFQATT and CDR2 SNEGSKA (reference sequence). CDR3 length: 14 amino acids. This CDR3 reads CSAREGEGANGYTF. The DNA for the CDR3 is TGCAGTGCTAGAGAAGGAGAGGGGGCGAATGGCTACACCTTC.

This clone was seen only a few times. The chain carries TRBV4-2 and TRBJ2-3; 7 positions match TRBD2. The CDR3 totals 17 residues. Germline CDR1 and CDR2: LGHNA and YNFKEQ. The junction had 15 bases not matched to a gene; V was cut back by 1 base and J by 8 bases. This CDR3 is CASSQGRGGREEGTQYF. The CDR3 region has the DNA TGTGCCAGCAGCCAAGGGCGTGGCGGGAGAGAGGAGGGTACGCAGTATTTT.

CDR3: CASSQDGYSNQPQHF. As DNA, the CDR3 is TGCGCCAGCAGCCAGGACGGATATAGCAATCAGCCCCAGCATTTT. The V call is TRBV4-1, the J call TRBJ1-5; no reliable D call. V lost 3 bases and J lost 0, with 9 bases in between. The CDR3 consists of 15 residues. CDR1 is MGHRA, CDR2 YSYEKL, per germline.

CDR3 bases: TGTGCCAACTCCAAATGGGGACAGAATTATCAGCCCCAGCATTTT. This sequence encodes CANSKWGQNYQPQHF. The chain couples TRBV6-1 to TRBJ1-5; the match to TRBD1 covers 7 bases. CDR1 MNHNS and CDR2 SASEGT come from the germline V gene. The CDR3 is 15 residues long. Trimming cost V 10 bases and J 5 bases; bases outside gene matches: 14.

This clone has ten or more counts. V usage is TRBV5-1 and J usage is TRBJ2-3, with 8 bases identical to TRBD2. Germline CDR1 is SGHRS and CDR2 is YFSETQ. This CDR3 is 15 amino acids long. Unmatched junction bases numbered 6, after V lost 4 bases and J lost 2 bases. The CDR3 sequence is CASSPSGGPTDTQYF. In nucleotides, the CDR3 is TGCGCCAGCAGCCCAAGCGGGGGACCCACAGATACGCAGTATTTT. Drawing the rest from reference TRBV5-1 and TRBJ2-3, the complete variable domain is KAGVTQTPRYLIKTRGQQVTLSCSPISGHRSVSWYQQTPGQGLQFLFEYFSETQRNKGNFPGRFSGRQFSNSRSEMNVSTLELGDSALYLCASSPSGGPTDTQYFGPGTRLTVL.

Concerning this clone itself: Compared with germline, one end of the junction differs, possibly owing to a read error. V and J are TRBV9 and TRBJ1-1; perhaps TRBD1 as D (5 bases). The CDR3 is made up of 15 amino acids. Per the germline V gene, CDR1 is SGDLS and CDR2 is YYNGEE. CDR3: CDSSAQTVLNSEAFF. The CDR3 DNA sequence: TGTGACAGCAGCGCCCAGACAGTGTTGAACTCTGAAGCTTTCTTT.